These 17 T cell receptor beta chains share one sample of origin, sequenced in a study of blood T cell repertoires in COVID-19 (dated by TCRdb to the early 2020s). To prepare the library, the immunoSEQ multiplex PCR assay was applied. The source is immuneACCESS, and TCRdb retained only in-frame sequences with V and J called. Part of the clones is not carried over; for the studies checked, unresolved V genes explain less than half of this, and the remainder is unexplained. For this sample the table gives 120,000 to 150,000 clones, of which roughly 80% were detected only once. The ten largest clones take up less than 50% of the sample. The source material was peripheral blood. Every receptor here comes from a human donor in a cohort sampled during active COVID-19.

The V gene is TRBV14, the J gene TRBJ2-3; TRBD1 matches 9 bases. Germline-derived CDR1 and CDR2 are SGHDN and FVKESK. Losses at the gene ends were 6 bases for V and 3 bases for J; bases not matched to a gene: 10. The CDR3 is 16 residues long. The CDR3 DNA reads TGTGCCAGCAGATATTCCGGGACAGGGAGGACAGATACGCAGTATTTT. This encodes CASRYSGTGRTDTQYF.

This chain joins TRBV29-1 and TRBJ2-7, with a tentative D call TRBD1 (5 bases). The V gene lost 0 bases and the J gene lost 5 bases, with 17 bases spanning the gap. The CDR3 sequence is 15 residues long. Looked up from germline, CDR1 is SQVTM and CDR2 is ANQGSEA. The chain's CDR3 is CSVEDAFRVADEQYF. As DNA, the CDR3 is TGCAGCGTTGAAGATGCTTTCAGGGTTGCCGACGAGCAGTACTTC.

This chain connects TRBV12-3 or TRBV12-4 to TRBJ2-5; D ambiguous. The length of the CDR3 is 12 residues. V lost 0 bases and J 5 bases, leaving 4 bases between the germline ends. CDR3 coding DNA: TGTGCCAGCAGTTTAGCGAGGGAGACCCAGTACTTC. Translating gives CASSLARETQYF.

About this clone itself: This may come from a read error, since a much larger clone is one base off. The CDR3 nucleotides are TGTGCCAGCAGTTCCAGGGACTATGGCTACACCTTC. It is translated as CASSSRDYGYTF. The chain links TRBV28 to TRBJ1-2; D may be TRBD1 (5 bases). Germline V lookup: CDR1 MDHEN, CDR2 SYDVKM. The V and J ends lost 4 bases and 3 bases respectively, with 6 bases between them. The CDR3 is made up of 12 amino acids.

A single count supports this clone. The J gene is TRBJ2-1, the V gene TRBV7-2; 8 bases match TRBD2. CDR3 size: 12 residues. J lost 10 bases, V lost 5 bases, and 4 bases had no gene match. Per the germline V gene, CDR1 is SGHTA and CDR2 is FQGNSA. CDR3 nucleotides: TGTGCCAGCAGCCACTTAGCGGGGGAGCAGTTCTTC. Protein: CASSHLAGEQFF.

The CDR3 DNA is TGTGCCAGCAGCCTAAGTACCCTACTAGCGGGGGGCTCAGATACGCAGTATTTT. Residues: CASSLSTLLAGGSDTQYF. The chain employs TRBV5-6 and TRBJ2-3, with 12 bases matching TRBD2. V shed 4 bases and J 4 bases; nucleotides not matched to a gene: 13. The CDR3 has 18 residues. Germline CDR1 reads SGHDT; CDR2 reads YYEEEE.

This clone was found a few times. The chain carries TRBV28 and TRBJ1-6; 9 positions match TRBD1. The CDR3 extends over 15 amino acids. With V trimmed by 7 bases and J by 3 bases, 4 bases remained unmatched. Looked up from germline, CDR1 is MDHEN and CDR2 is SYDVKM. CDR3 protein: CASTPGQGYNSPLHF. In DNA form, the CDR3 reads TGTGCCAGCACCCCGGGACAGGGCTATAATTCACCCCTCCACTTT.

The rearrangement joins TRBV2 to TRBJ1-2, with TRBD1 matching 8 bases. With V trimmed by 7 bases and J by 8 bases, 9 bases remained unmatched. The germline V gene encodes CDR1 SNHLY and CDR2 FYNNEI. This CDR3 is 13 amino acids long. The CDR3 reads CASKSRGQGGYTF. The DNA for the CDR3 is TGTGCCAGCAAGAGCAGGGGGCAGGGGGGCTACACCTTC.

The J gene is TRBJ1-4, the V gene TRBV28; no definite D call. Between the trimmed V and J ends, which lost 8 bases and 0 bases, there was a span of 19 bases. There are 17 residues in the CDR3. The germline V gene has CDR1 MDHEN and CDR2 SYDVKM. The CDR3 DNA sequence: TGTGCCAGCGCCTCGGGGTCCCGGCTTGCAACTAATGAAAAACTGTTTTTT. This sequence encodes CASASGSRLATNEKLFF.

This chain links TRBV3-1 (or the pseudogene TRBV3-2) with TRBJ1-1, with TRBD1 as a possible D gene (6 bases). In germline, CDR1 is LGHDT, CDR2 YNNKEL (reference sequence). The V and J ends lost 1 base and 4 bases respectively, with 13 bases between them. The CDR3 is made up of 15 amino acids. The CDR3 loop is CASSQGTGSLTEAFF. The DNA for the CDR3 is TGTGCCAGCAGCCAAGGAACAGGGTCTCTCACTGAAGCTTTCTTT.

The chain combines TRBV7-2 with TRBJ2-2, with a tentative D call TRBD1 (5 bases). CDR3 length: 15 amino acids. V lost 5 bases, J lost 6 bases, and 16 bases lay in between. CDR1 is SGHTA and CDR2 is FQGNSA in the germline V gene. Here the CDR3 reads CASSRGQGHAGELFF. Written as DNA, the CDR3 is TGTGCCAGCAGCCGTGGGCAGGGTCACGCCGGGGAGCTGTTTTTT.

The chain recombines TRBV19 with TRBJ2-2; 8 positions match TRBD1. CDR1 is LNHDA and CDR2 is SQIVND in the germline V gene (reference sequence). J gave up 3 bases and V 2 bases, and 8 bases lay outside the gene matches. CDR3 length equals 17 residues. CDR3 bases: TGTGCCAGTAGTATAAACCCTCCAGGGGGCGACACCGGGGAGCTGTTTTTT. Its protein product is CASSINPPGGDTGELFF.

The V call is TRBV9, the J call TRBJ2-2; 10 nucleotides match TRBD2. The CDR3 is made up of 17 amino acids. J gave up 4 bases and V 0 bases, and 6 bases lay outside the gene matches. Per germline, CDR1 SGDLS and CDR2 YYNGEE. The CDR3 DNA reads TGTGCCAGCAGCGTAGCAGCGGGGGGGGGACGCACCGGGGAGCTGTTTTTT. The encoded protein is CASSVAAGGGRTGELFF.

The rearrangement links TRBV14 to TRBJ2-3; 7 bases match TRBD1. Germline CDR1 SGHDN, CDR2 FVKESK. This CDR3 is 14 amino acids long. V shed 5 bases and J 3 bases; nucleotides not matched to a gene: 5. CDR3 DNA: TGTGCCAGCAGCTTACGACAGGGTACAGATACGCAGTATTTT. Its translation is CASSLRQGTDTQYF. Supplemented by reference TRBV14 and TRBJ2-3, the full variable domain reads EAGVTQFPSHSVIEKGQTVTLRCDPISGHDNLYWYRRVMGKEIKFLLHFVKESKQDESGMPNNRFLAERTGGTYSTLKVQPAELEDSGVYFCASSLRQGTDTQYFGPGTRLTVL.

The rearrangement uses TRBV3-1 (or the pseudogene TRBV3-2) and TRBJ1-4; D call uncertain. CDR1 and CDR2 from the germline V gene are LGHDT and YNNKEL (reference sequence). Deletions cut 2 bases from V and 3 bases from J, with 13 bases between. This CDR3 is 16 amino acids long. For the CDR3, the DNA is TGTGCCAGCAGCCAACGAGGCGAGGCACCTAATGAAAAACTGTTTTTT. Translation: CASSQRGEAPNEKLFF.

This clone was observed once. The CDR3 region is CASSHLGAYEQYF. CDR3 nucleotide sequence: TGTGCCAGCAGCCACCTAGGGGCCTACGAGCAGTACTTC. The rearrangement uses TRBV3-1 (or the pseudogene TRBV3-2) and TRBJ2-7; tentatively, D is TRBD1 (5 bases). Germline V lookup: CDR1 LGHDT, CDR2 YNNKEL (reference sequence). This CDR3 is built from 13 residues. V gave up 3 bases and J gave up 2 bases, with 8 bases separating them.

The chain joins TRBV10-3 to TRBJ2-5; 11 nucleotides match TRBD2. The CDR3 contains 15 residues. V dropped 5 bases and J dropped 5; count of bases not matched to a gene: 7. Looked up from germline, CDR1 is ENHRY and CDR2 is SYGVKD. CDR3 residues: CAISPESSGGETQYF. CDR3 nucleotide sequence: TGTGCCATCAGTCCAGAGTCTAGCGGGGGGGAGACCCAGTACTTC.